This T cell receptor beta chain appears in the sequencing data of a study of blood T cell repertoires in COVID-19. The ends were cut back, 5 bases at V and 4 bases at J, with 15 bases in the middle. CDR1 and CDR2 (germline): SGHAT, FQDESV (reference sequence). This CDR3 contains 15 residues. Sequenced by immunoSEQ multiplex PCR; TCRdb stores in-frame clones only, minus some. This sample has about 52,000 clones, with about four fifths found just once. The specimen was peripheral blood. V gene TRBV11-1 combines with J gene TRBJ1-3, with unresolved D. The source of this sequence is a man in his 70s with active COVID-19. The CDR3 nucleotides read TGTGCCAGCAGCCCGGTACCCTACGCGGGAAACACCATATATTTT. Translating it yields CASSPVPYAGNTIYF.